A selection of T cell receptor beta chains follows, all from one sample in a study of tumor-infiltrating lymphocytes in primary liver carcinoma. TCRdb analysed the multiplex PCR reads with MiXCR anew, one entry per CDR3 protein. The sample lists approximately 100,000 distinct CDR3 sequences, around 71% occurring once. The sequenced sample consisted of liver tumor tissue from sampling region 2. The receptors were gathered from a woman aged 55-69 years with primary liver carcinoma and hepatitis B virus infection. Both conserved end residues are part of each CDR3. A D gene is named only where the DNA matches it firmly. A row's size may be missing; if present it is once, few, many or a size class.

v_gene: TRBV4-1; d_gene: -; j_gene: TRBJ2-5; abundance: -; CDR3aa: CTSSQGGHGRKTQYF; CDR3nt: TGCACCAGCAGCCAGGGGGGACATGGACGCAAGACCCAGTACTTC
v_gene: TRBV11-2; d_gene: -; j_gene: TRBJ1-1; abundance: -; CDR3aa: CASGPPGVARTTEAFF; CDR3nt: TGTGCCAGCGGTCCACCCGGGGTGGCGCGTACCACTGAAGCTTTCTTT
v_gene: TRBV28; d_gene: -; j_gene: TRBJ1-5; abundance: -; CDR3aa: CAGSYSRRHQPQHF; CDR3nt: TGTGCCGGCAGTTATAGTCGGAGGCATCAGCCCCAGCATTTT
v_gene: TRBV11-2; d_gene: TRBD1; j_gene: TRBJ2-1; abundance: -; CDR3aa: CASSALGTGARNEQFF; CDR3nt: TGTGCCAGCAGCGCTTTAGGGACAGGGGCCCGCAATGAACAGTTCTTC
v_gene: TRBV4-1; d_gene: TRBD1; j_gene: TRBJ1-1; abundance: -; CDR3aa: CASSQDGQGARVDTQAFF; CDR3nt: TGCGCCAGCAGTCAAGATGGGCAGGGGGCGAGGGTGGACACTCAAGCTTTCTTT
v_gene: TRBV24-1; d_gene: -; j_gene: TRBJ2-7; abundance: few; CDR3aa: CATSDRDQTYEQYF; CDR3nt: TGTGCCACCAGTGATCGGGACCAGACCTACGAGCAGTACTTC
v_gene: TRBV7-9; d_gene: TRBD2; j_gene: TRBJ2-1; abundance: -; CDR3aa: CASSPRPAGSYNEQFF; CDR3nt: TGTGCCAGCAGCCCAAGACCAGCGGGATCCTACAATGAGCAGTTCTTC
v_gene: TRBV6-5; d_gene: -; j_gene: TRBJ2-7; abundance: many; CDR3aa: CASSTGSREQYF; CDR3nt: TGTGCCAGCAGTACAGGGTCGAGGGAGCAGTACTTC
v_gene: TRBV28; d_gene: TRBD1; j_gene: TRBJ2-3; abundance: many; CDR3aa: CASSLEMDRGGTITNTDTQYF; CDR3nt: TGTGCCAGCAGTTTAGAGATGGACAGGGGGGGAACTATAACCAACACAGATACGCAGTATTTT
v_gene: TRBV4-1; d_gene: -; j_gene: TRBJ2-2; abundance: -; CDR3aa: CASNQDGVARELLF; CDR3nt: TGCGCCAGCAACCAAGATGGAGTAGCGAGGGAGCTGCTTTTT
v_gene: TRBV24-1; d_gene: -; j_gene: TRBJ2-1; abundance: -; CDR3aa: CATSDLTGHNEQFF; CDR3nt: TGTGCCACCAGTGATTTGACAGGTCACAATGAGCAGTTCTTC
v_gene: TRBV6-2/TRBV6-3; d_gene: -; j_gene: TRBJ2-7; abundance: -; CDR3aa: CASSDPVPRSYEQYF; CDR3nt: TGTGCCAGCAGTGACCCTGTACCGCGATCGTACGAGCAGTACTTC
v_gene: TRBV11-2; d_gene: -; j_gene: TRBJ2-5; abundance: -; CDR3aa: CASSLDHGGKSQYF; CDR3nt: TGTGCCAGCAGCTTGGATCATGGGGGAAAGAGCCAGTACTTC
v_gene: TRBV10-3; d_gene: -; j_gene: TRBJ2-3; abundance: once; CDR3aa: CTIRRDPSTDTQYF; CDR3nt: TGTACTATCAGGAGGGACCCTAGCACAGATACGCAGTATTTT
v_gene: TRBV6-5; d_gene: TRBD1; j_gene: TRBJ1-2; abundance: -; CDR3aa: CASRQWGQGARGMNYGYTF; CDR3nt: TGTGCCAGCAGACAATGGGGACAGGGGGCGCGAGGGATGAACTATGGCTACACCTTC
v_gene: TRBV6-1; d_gene: -; j_gene: TRBJ2-7; abundance: -; CDR3aa: CASRGAGALEEQYF; CDR3nt: TGTGCCAGTAGGGGGGCCGGGGCTCTGGAAGAGCAGTACTTC
v_gene: TRBV11-2; d_gene: -; j_gene: TRBJ2-7; abundance: -; CDR3aa: CASSPTSVGTQGYEQYF; CDR3nt: TGTGCCAGCAGCCCCACAAGCGTGGGGACACAAGGATACGAGCAGTACTTC
v_gene: TRBV5-5; d_gene: TRBD2; j_gene: TRBJ2-1; abundance: -; CDR3aa: CASSPCGSWVNEQFF; CDR3nt: TGTGCAAGCAGCCCGTGCGGGAGTTGGGTCAATGAGCAGTTCTTC
v_gene: TRBV12-3/TRBV12-4; d_gene: -; j_gene: TRBJ1-4; abundance: -; CDR3aa: CASTRLGGNEKLFF; CDR3nt: TGTGCCAGCACTCGCCTGGGAGGAAATGAAAAACTGTTTTTT
v_gene: TRBV6-5; d_gene: -; j_gene: TRBJ1-5; abundance: -; CDR3aa: CASSPQGSGHQHQHF; CDR3nt: TGTGCCAGCAGTCCACAGGGTTCTGGACATCAGCACCAGCATTTT
v_gene: TRBV4-2; d_gene: -; j_gene: TRBJ2-7; abundance: -; CDR3aa: CASSHSQREVTYEQYF; CDR3nt: TGTGCCAGCAGCCATTCCCAGAGGGAGGTTACCTACGAGCAGTACTTC
v_gene: TRBV7-8; d_gene: TRBD1; j_gene: TRBJ2-6; abundance: -; CDR3aa: CAGSIGTPRQGAIVLTF; CDR3nt: TGTGCCGGCAGCATAGGTACACCAAGACAGGGGGCCATCGTCCTGACTTTC
v_gene: TRBV29-1; d_gene: TRBD2; j_gene: TRBJ2-7; abundance: -; CDR3aa: CSVRGLAVNPYVLYF; CDR3nt: TGCAGCGTCCGGGGACTAGCGGTAAACCCCTACGTGCTGTACTTC